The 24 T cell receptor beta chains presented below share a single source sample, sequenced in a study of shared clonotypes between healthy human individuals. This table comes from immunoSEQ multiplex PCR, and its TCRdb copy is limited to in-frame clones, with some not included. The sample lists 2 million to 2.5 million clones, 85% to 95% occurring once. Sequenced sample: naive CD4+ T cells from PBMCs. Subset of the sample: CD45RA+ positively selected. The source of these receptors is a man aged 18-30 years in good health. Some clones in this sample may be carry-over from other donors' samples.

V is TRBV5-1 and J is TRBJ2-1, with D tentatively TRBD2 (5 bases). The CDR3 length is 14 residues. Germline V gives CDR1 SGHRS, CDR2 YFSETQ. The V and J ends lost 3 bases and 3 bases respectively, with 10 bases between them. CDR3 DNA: TGCGCCAGCAGCTCCGGCCGGGGCTACAATGAGCAGTTCTTC. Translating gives CASSSGRGYNEQFF.

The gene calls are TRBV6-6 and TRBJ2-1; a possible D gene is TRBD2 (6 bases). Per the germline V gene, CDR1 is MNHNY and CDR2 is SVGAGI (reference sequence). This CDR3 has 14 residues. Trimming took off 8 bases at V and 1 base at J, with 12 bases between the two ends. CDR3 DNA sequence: TGTGCCAGCGGGGGGTTTTTATCCTACAATGAGCAGTTCTTC. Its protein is CASGGFLSYNEQFF.

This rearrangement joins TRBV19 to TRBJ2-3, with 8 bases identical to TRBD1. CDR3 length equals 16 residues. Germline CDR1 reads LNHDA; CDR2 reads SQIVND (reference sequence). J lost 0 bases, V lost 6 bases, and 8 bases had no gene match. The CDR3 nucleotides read TGTGCCAGTAGCCTCGGACAGGGACCCAGCACAGATACGCAGTATTTT. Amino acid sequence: CASSLGQGPSTDTQYF.

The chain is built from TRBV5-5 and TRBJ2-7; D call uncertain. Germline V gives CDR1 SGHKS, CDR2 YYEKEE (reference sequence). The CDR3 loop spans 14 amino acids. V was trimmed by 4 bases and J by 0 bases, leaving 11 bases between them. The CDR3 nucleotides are TGTGCCAGCAGCCCCCCGTGGAGCTCCTACGAGCAGTACTTC. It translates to CASSPPWSSYEQYF.

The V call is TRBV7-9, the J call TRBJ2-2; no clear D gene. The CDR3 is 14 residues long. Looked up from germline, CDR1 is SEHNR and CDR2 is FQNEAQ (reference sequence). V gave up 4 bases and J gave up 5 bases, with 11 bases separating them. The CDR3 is CASSSPIRTGELFF. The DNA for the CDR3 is TGTGCCAGCAGCTCGCCAATTAGGACCGGGGAGCTGTTTTTT.

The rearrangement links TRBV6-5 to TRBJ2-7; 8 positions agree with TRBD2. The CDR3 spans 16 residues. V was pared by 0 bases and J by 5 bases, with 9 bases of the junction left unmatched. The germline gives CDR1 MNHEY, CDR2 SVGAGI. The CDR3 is CASSYSGASGFDEQYF. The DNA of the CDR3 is TGTGCCAGCAGTTACTCCGGGGCTAGCGGGTTTGACGAGCAGTACTTC.

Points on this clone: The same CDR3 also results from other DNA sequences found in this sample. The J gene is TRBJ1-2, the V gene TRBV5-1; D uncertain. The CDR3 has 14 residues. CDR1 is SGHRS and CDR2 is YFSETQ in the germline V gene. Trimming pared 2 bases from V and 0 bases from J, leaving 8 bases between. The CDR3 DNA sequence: TGCGCCAGCAGCTTAGGAACCTCTAACTATGGCTACACCTTC. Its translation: CASSLGTSNYGYTF. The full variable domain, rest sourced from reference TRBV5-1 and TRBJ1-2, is KAGVTQTPRYLIKTRGQQVTLSCSPISGHRSVSWYQQTPGQGLQFLFEYFSETQRNKGNFPGRFSGRQFSNSRSEMNVSTLELGDSALYLCASSLGTSNYGYTFGSGTRLTVV.

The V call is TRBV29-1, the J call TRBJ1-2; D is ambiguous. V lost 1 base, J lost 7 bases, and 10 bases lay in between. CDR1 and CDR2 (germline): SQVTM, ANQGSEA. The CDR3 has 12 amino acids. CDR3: CSVEGGRAGYTF. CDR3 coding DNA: TGCAGCGTTGAAGGAGGGAGGGCTGGCTACACCTTC. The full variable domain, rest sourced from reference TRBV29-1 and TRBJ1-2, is SAVISQKPSRDICQRGTSLTIQCQVDSQVTMMFWYRQQPGQSLTLIATANQGSEATYESGFVIDKFPISRPNLTFSTLTVSNMSPEDSSIYLCSVEGGRAGYTFGSGTRLTVV.

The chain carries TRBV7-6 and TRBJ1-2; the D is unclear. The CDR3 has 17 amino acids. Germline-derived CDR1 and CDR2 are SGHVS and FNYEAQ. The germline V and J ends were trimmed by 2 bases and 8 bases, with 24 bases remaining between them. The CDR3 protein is CASSLLPTGVALGGYTF. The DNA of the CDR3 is TGTGCCAGCAGCTTATTACCGACGGGAGTCGCCCTCGGAGGCTACACCTTC.

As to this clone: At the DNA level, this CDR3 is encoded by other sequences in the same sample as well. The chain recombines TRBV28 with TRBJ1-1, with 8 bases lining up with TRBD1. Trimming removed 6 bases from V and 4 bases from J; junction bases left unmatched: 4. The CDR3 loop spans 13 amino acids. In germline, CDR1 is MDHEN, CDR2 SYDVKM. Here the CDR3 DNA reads TGTGCCAGCAGCCTTACAGGGGGCACTGAAGCTTTCTTT. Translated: CASSLTGGTEAFF.

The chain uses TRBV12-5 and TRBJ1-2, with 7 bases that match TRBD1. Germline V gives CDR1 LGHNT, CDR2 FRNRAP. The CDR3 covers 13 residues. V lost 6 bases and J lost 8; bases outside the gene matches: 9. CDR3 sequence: CASGSGPGGGYTF. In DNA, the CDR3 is TGTGCTAGTGGAAGCGGTCCAGGGGGAGGCTACACCTTC.

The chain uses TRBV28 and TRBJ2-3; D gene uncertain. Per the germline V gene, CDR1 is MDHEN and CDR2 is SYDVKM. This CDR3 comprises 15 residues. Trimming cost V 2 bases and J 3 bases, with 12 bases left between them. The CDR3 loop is CASSLKVVGTDTQYF. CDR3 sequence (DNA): TGTGCCAGCAGTTTAAAGGTCGTCGGTACAGATACGCAGTATTTT.

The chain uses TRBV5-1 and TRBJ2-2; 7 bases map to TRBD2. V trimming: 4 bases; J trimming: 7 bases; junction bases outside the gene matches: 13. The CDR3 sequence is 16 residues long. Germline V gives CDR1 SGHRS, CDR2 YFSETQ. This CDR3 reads CASSGTGPTGGGELFF. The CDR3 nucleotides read TGCGCCAGCAGCGGTACGGGCCCAACGGGGGGCGGGGAGCTGTTTTTT.

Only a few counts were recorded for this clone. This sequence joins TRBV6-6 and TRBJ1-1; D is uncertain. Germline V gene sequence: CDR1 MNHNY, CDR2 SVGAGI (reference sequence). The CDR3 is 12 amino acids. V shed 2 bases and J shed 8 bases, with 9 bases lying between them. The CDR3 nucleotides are TGTGCCAGCAGTTACGTAGTCTCGGAAGCTTTCTTT. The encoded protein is CASSYVVSEAFF.

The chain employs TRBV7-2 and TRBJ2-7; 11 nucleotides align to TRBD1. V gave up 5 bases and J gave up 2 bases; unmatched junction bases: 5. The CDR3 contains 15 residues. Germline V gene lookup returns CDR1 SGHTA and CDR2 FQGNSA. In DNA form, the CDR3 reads TGTGCCAGCAGCGCAAGGACAGGGGGCCCCTACGAGCAGTACTTC. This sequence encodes CASSARTGGPYEQYF.

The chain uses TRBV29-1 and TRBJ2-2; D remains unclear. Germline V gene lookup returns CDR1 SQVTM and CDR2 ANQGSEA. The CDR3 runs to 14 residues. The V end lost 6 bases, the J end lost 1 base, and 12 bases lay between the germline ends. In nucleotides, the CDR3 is TGCAGCGTGGGAAGCCAGTTGAACACCGGGGAGCTGTTTTTT. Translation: CSVGSQLNTGELFF.

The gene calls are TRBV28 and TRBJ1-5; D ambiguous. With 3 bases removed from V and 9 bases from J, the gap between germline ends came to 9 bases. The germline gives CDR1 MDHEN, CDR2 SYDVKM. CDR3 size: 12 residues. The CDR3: CASSFVVGPQHF. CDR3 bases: TGTGCCAGCAGTTTTGTAGTGGGGCCCCAGCATTTT. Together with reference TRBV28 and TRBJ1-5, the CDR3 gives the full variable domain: DVKVTQSSRYLVKRTGEKVFLECVQDMDHENMFWYRQDPGLGLRLIYFSYDVKMKEKGDIPEGYSVSREKKERFSLILESASTNQTSMYLCASSFVVGPQHFGDGTRLSIL.

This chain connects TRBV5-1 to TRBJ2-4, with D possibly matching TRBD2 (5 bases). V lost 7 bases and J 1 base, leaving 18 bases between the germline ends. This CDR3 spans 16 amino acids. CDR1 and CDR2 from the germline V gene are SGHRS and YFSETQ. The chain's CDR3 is CASLPGTDSAKNIQYF. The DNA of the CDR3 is TGCGCCAGCCTGCCGGGAACAGACTCTGCCAAAAACATTCAGTACTTC.

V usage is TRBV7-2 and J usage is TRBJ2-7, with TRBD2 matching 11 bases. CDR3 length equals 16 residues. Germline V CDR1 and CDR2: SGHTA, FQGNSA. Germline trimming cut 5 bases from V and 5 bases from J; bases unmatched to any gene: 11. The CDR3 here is CASSANSGRATDEQYF. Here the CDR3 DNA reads TGTGCCAGCAGCGCAAATAGCGGGAGGGCCACCGACGAGCAGTACTTC.

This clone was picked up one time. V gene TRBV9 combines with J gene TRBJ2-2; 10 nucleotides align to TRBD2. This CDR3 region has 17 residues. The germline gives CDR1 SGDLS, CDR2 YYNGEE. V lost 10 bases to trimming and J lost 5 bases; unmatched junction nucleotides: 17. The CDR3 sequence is CASSRTPSGSTTGELFF. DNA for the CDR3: TGTGCCTCCTCTCGGACCCCTAGCGGGAGTACAACCGGGGAGCTGTTTTTT.

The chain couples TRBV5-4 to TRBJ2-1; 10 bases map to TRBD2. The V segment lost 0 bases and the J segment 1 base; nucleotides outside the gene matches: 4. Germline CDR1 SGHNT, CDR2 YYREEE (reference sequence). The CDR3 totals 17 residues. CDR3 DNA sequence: TGTGCCAGCAGCTTGGCTAGCGGGAGAGTATCCTACAATGAGCAGTTCTTC. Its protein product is CASSLASGRVSYNEQFF.

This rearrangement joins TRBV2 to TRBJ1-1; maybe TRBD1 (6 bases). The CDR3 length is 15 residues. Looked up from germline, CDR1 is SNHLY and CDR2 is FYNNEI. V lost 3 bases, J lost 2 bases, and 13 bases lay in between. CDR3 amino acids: CASSDQRQANTEAFF. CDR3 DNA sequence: TGTGCCAGCAGTGATCAGCGACAGGCCAACACTGAAGCTTTCTTT.

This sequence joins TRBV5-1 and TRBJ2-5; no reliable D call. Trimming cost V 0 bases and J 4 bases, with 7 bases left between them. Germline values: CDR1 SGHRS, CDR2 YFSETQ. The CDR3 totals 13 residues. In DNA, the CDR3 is TGCGCCAGCAGCTTGGATCTACCAGAGACCCAGTACTTC. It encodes CASSLDLPETQYF.

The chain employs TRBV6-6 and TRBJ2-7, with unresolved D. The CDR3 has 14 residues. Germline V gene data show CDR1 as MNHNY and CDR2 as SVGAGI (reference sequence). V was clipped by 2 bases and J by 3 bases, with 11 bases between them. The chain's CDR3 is CASSYGDRFYEQYF. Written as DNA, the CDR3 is TGTGCCAGCAGTTACGGTGACCGTTTCTACGAGCAGTACTTC.